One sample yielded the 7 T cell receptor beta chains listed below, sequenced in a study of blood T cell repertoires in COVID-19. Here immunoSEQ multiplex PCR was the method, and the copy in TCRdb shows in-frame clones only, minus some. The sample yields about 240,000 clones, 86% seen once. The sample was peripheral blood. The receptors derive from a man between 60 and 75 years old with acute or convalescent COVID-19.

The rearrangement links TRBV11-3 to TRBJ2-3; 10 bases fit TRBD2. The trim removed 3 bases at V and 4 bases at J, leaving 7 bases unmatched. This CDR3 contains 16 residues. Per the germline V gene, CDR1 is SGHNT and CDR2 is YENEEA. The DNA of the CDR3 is TGTGCCAGCAGCTTCCCCCTAGCGGGAGCCTCAGATACGCAGTATTTT. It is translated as CASSFPLAGASDTQYF.

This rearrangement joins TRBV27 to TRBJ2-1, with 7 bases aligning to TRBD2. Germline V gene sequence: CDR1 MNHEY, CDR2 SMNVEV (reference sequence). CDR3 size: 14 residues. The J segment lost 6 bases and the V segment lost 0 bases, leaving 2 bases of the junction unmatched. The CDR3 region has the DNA TGTGCCAGCAGTTTATCCCTAGCGGCCAATGAGCAGTTCTTC. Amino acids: CASSLSLAANEQFF.

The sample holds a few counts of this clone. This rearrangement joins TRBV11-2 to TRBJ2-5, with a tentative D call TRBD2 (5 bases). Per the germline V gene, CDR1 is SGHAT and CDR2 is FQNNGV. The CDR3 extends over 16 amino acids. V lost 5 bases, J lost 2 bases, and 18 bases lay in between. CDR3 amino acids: CASSPDSVHLQETQYF. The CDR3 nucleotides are TGTGCCAGCAGCCCAGATAGCGTCCACCTACAAGAGACCCAGTACTTC.

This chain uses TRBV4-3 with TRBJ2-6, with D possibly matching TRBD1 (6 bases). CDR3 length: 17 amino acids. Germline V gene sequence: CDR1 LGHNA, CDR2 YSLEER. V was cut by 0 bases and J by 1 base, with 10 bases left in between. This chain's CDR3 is CASSQDPQGSGANVLTF. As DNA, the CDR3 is TGCGCCAGCAGCCAAGACCCACAGGGTTCTGGGGCCAACGTCCTGACTTTC.

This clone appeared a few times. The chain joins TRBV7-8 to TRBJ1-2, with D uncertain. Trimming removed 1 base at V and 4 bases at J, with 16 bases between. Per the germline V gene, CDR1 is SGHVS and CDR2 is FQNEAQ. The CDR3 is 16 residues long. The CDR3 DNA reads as TGTGCCAGCAGCTTAGTCGGAGGGCTGAATTTCTATGGCTACACCTTC. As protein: CASSLVGGLNFYGYTF.

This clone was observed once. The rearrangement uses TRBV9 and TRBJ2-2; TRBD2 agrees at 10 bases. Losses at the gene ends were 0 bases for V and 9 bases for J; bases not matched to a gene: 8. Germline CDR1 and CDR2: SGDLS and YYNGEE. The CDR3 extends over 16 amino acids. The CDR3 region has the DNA TGTGCCAGCAGCGTAGAAGCGGGAGGGCCCGGCTGGGAGCTGTTTTTT. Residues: CASSVEAGGPGWELFF.

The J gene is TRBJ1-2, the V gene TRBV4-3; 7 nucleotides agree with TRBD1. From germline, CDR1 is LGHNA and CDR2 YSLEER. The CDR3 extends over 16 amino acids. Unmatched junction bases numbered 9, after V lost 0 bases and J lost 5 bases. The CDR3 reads CASSQDRQGKFYGYTF. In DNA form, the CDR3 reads TGCGCCAGCAGCCAAGACCGACAGGGAAAGTTTTATGGCTACACCTTC.